These 10 T cell receptor beta chains were sequenced from one sample in a study of glioma-infiltrating T cells after dendritic cell vaccination listed by TCRdb under 2016. Library preparation used the immunoSEQ multiplex PCR assay. The immuneACCESS repertoire file appears here via TCRdb, limited to in-frame rearrangements. These files lack a portion of the clones; in checked studies, under half of the deficit traces to unresolved V genes, and the cause of the others is not known. The table for this sample lists 80,000 to 100,000 clones; around three quarters of them were counted only once. The ten largest account for over 5% of the sample. The sample was blood, taken before dendritic cell vaccination. Source of these receptors: a human donor with glioblastoma.

This chain links TRBV9 with TRBJ2-2; D is uncertain. The germline V and J ends were trimmed by 0 bases and 0 bases, with 9 bases remaining between them. CDR1 is SGDLS and CDR2 is YYNGEE in the germline V gene. The CDR3 is 16 residues long. The CDR3 DNA reads as TGTGCCAGCAGCGTAGATTCCAACTCGAACACCGGGGAGCTGTTTTTT. It codes for CASSVDSNSNTGELFF. Combining the CDR3 with reference TRBV9 and TRBJ2-2 gives the whole variable domain DSGVTQTPKHLITATGQRVTLRCSPRSGDLSVYWYQQSLDQGLQFLIQYYNGEERAKGNILERFSAQQFPDLHSELNLSSLELGDSALYFCASSVDSNSNTGELFFGEGSRLTVL.

This clone was counted once. The V gene is TRBV4-2, the J gene TRBJ1-1; TRBD1 matches 7 bases. Losses at the gene ends were 2 bases for V and 3 bases for J; bases not matched to a gene: 3. Germline CDR1 and CDR2: LGHNA and YNFKEQ. The CDR3 has 14 residues. The CDR3 DNA follows: TGTGCCAGCAGCCAACTCGACAGGGACACTGAAGCTTTCTTT. Amino acid sequence: CASSQLDRDTEAFF.

This sequence joins TRBV6-1 and TRBJ2-3; D is undetermined. Germline CDR1 reads MNHNS; CDR2 reads SASEGT. The CDR3 is made up of 14 amino acids. Trimming stripped 0 bases from V and 1 base from J, with 5 bases between. Written as DNA, the CDR3 is TGTGCCAGCAGTGAAGCGTCGGGCACAGATACGCAGTATTTT. It translates to CASSEASGTDTQYF.

V gene TRBV10-1 combines with J gene TRBJ2-7; 10 positions match TRBD2. V lost 8 bases to trimming and J lost 4 bases; unmatched junction nucleotides: 17. This CDR3 region has 17 residues. Germline lookup yields CDR1 WNHNN and CDR2 SYGVQD (reference sequence). The CDR3 DNA sequence: TGCGCCAGCGGTCCGGGAGAGGCTAGCGGGAGCGGTTACGAGCAGTACTTC. Translation: CASGPGEASGSGYEQYF.

This chain uses TRBV6-5 with TRBJ1-3; tentatively, D is TRBD1 (5 bases). Germline V CDR1 and CDR2: MNHEY, SVGAGI. The V and J ends lost 7 bases and 0 bases respectively, with 10 bases between them. CDR3 length equals 14 residues. CDR3 coding DNA: TGTGCCAGCACAGGGTCATTCTCTGGAAACACCATATATTTT. Translating gives CASTGSFSGNTIYF.

In its sample, this clone was seen once. The chain uses TRBV19 and TRBJ2-3; no clear D gene. Per germline, CDR1 LNHDA and CDR2 SQIVND (reference sequence). CDR3 length: 16 amino acids. The V and J ends lost 3 bases and 3 bases respectively, with 16 bases between them. For the CDR3, the DNA is TGTGCCAGTAGTATCAACGTGCCCGGTGGTACAGATACGCAGTATTTT. It codes for CASSINVPGGTDTQYF.

This sequence joins TRBV29-1 and TRBJ2-6; D unclear. Germline CDR1 is SQVTM and CDR2 is ANQGSEA. The CDR3 loop spans 15 amino acids. V shed 5 bases and J shed 2 bases, with 13 bases lying between them. CDR3 DNA: TGCAGCGTTTGGTCATCGGCGGCTGGGGCCAACGTCCTGACTTTC. Its protein product is CSVWSSAAGANVLTF.

Turning to this clone: Compared with germline, one end of the junction differs, possibly owing to a read error. This CDR3 is also generated by other DNA sequences in the sample. CDR3 sequence: CASLGTGVGGYTF. The CDR3 nucleotides read TGCGCCAGCCTTGGGACAGGGGTTGGTGGCTACACCTTC. This chain connects TRBV6-6 to TRBJ1-2; 10 nucleotides line up with TRBD1. The CDR3 loop spans 13 amino acids. The germline gives CDR1 MNHNY, CDR2 SVGAGI (reference sequence).

The chain links TRBV30 to TRBJ1-5; no clear D. The CDR3 extends over 14 amino acids. The V gene's germline CDR1 is GTSNPN and CDR2 SVGIG (reference sequence). V was shortened by 4 bases and J by 4 bases, with 14 bases between the two germline ends. CDR3 protein: CAWNLALGNQPQHF. The CDR3 DNA is TGTGCCTGGAATTTAGCGTTAGGGAATCAGCCCCAGCATTTT.

CDR3 in amino acids: CASTRTSGTIAKNIQYF. Here the CDR3 DNA reads TGTGCCAGTACCCGGACTAGCGGGACGATAGCCAAAAACATTCAGTACTTC. The chain carries TRBV2 and TRBJ2-4; 12 nucleotides agree with TRBD2. CDR1 and CDR2 (germline): SNHLY, FYNNEI. Unmatched junction bases numbered 9, after V lost 9 bases and J lost 0 bases. The CDR3 spans 17 residues.